A single sample gave rise to the 15 T cell receptor beta chains below, sequenced in a study of response to subunit inactivated influenza vaccine. TCRdb independently ran MiXCR on the RT-PCR reads; one entry per CDR3 protein. This sample has 180,000 or so distinct CDR3 sequences, with around 12% found just once. These data are also associated with another study on T cells expressing NK-cell markers. Turning to that study: In generating TCR beta cDNA, 5'RACE template switching with UMIs was used.

The source material was CD8+ T cells sorted from PBMCs, sampled approximately 13 days after vaccination. The receptor set was obtained from a man aged 45 to 65 who received an inactivated influenza vaccine.

The CDR3 reads CASSLPPAGDLKETQYF. For the CDR3, the DNA is TGTGCCAGCAGTTTACCCCCGGCGGGGGACTTAAAAGAGACCCAGTACTTC. V usage is TRBV28 and J usage is TRBJ2-5, with 7 bases that match TRBD2. The CDR3 is made up of 17 amino acids. Germline loops: CDR1 MDHEN, CDR2 SYDVKM. V was pared by 2 bases and J by 3 bases, with 12 bases of the junction left unmatched.

The genes are TRBV10-3 and TRBJ2-7; D is perhaps TRBD2 (5 bases). The ends were cut back, 7 bases at V and 3 bases at J, with 13 bases in the middle. The CDR3 length is 13 residues. Looked up from germline, CDR1 is ENHRY and CDR2 is SYGVKD. The CDR3 DNA is TGTGCCATCAACGACGGGGAGTACTACGAGCAGTACTTC. It translates to CAINDGEYYEQYF.

This clonotype occurred a few times. The J gene is TRBJ2-5, the V gene TRBV28, with D maybe TRBD2 (7 bases). The ends were cut back, 6 bases at V and 4 bases at J, with 15 bases in the middle. This CDR3 is built from 14 residues. Looked up from germline, CDR1 is MDHEN and CDR2 is SYDVKM. CDR3 protein: CASSIQGGGETQYF. The DNA of the CDR3 is TGTGCCAGCAGCATTCAGGGAGGGGGAGAGACCCAGTACTTC.

In its sample, this clonotype was seen a few times. The chain is built from TRBV6-1 and TRBJ2-3; D tentatively fits TRBD1 or TRBD2 (5 bases each). CDR1 is MNHNS and CDR2 is SASEGT in the germline V gene. V dropped 6 bases and J dropped 2 bases, with 15 bases sitting between them. The CDR3 loop spans 15 amino acids. CDR3 nucleotides: TGTGCCAGCAGCCACGGGGCGGGTATCACAGATACGCAGTATTTT. Translating it yields CASSHGAGITDTQYF.

There are a few counts of this clonotype. The rearrangement uses TRBV6-2 or TRBV6-3 and TRBJ2-1; D is ambiguous. Trimming removed 0 bases from V and 10 bases from J, with 13 bases in between. CDR1 MNHEY and CDR2 SVGEGT come from the germline V gene. The CDR3 length is 14 residues. CDR3 DNA: TGTGCCAGCAGTTACTCGAATTCTCTTCTAGAGCAGTTCTTC. This codes for CASSYSNSLLEQFF.

This clonotype was recorded many times. The chain couples TRBV29-1 to TRBJ2-1; D perhaps matches TRBD1 (6 bases). Germline CDR1 and CDR2: SQVTM and ANQGSEA. V was clipped by 5 bases and J by 4 bases, with 15 bases between them. The CDR3 covers 14 residues. The CDR3 nucleotides are TGCAGCGTTTTGACAGGCTGGGTATACAATGAGCAGTTCTTC. This codes for CSVLTGWVYNEQFF.

This clonotype was observed a handful of times. The rearrangement joins TRBV28 to TRBJ2-3; no reliable D call. Germline V gene sequence: CDR1 MDHEN, CDR2 SYDVKM. CDR3 size: 15 residues. The V and J ends lost 3 bases and 1 base respectively, with 11 bases between them. The CDR3 is CASSLEKWGTDTQYF. CDR3 nucleotides: TGTGCCAGCAGTTTGGAGAAGTGGGGCACAGATACGCAGTATTTT.

This clonotype was seen many times. CDR3 nucleotide sequence: TGTGCCAGCAGTCCCCGGACAGGCGCCGGAGAGACCCAGTACTTC. It is translated as CASSPRTGAGETQYF. The J gene is TRBJ2-5, the V gene TRBV12-3 or TRBV12-4, with TRBD1 matching over 7 bases. The trim removed 5 bases at V and 4 bases at J, leaving 10 bases unmatched. The CDR3 runs to 15 residues.

V and J are TRBV15 and TRBJ2-7, with D possibly being TRBD1 or TRBD2 (5 bases each). Germline assignment: CDR1 LNHNV and CDR2 YYDKDF (reference sequence). CDR3 length: 13 amino acids. The V and J ends lost 9 bases and 4 bases respectively, with 16 bases between them. The CDR3 DNA reads as TGTGCCACAGAAGACGGGACCACTTACGAGCAGTACTTC. Protein: CATEDGTTYEQYF. Drawing the rest from reference TRBV15 and TRBJ2-7, the complete variable domain is DAMVIQNPRYQVTQFGKPVTLSCSQTLNHNVMYWYQQKSSQAPKLLFHYYDKDFNNEADTPDNFQSRRPNTSFCFLDIRSPGLGDTAMYLCATEDGTTYEQYFGPGTRLTVT.

The chain joins TRBV3-1 to TRBJ2-7, with 15 positions matching TRBD2. Germline assignment: CDR1 LGHDT and CDR2 YNNKEL (reference sequence). The V and J ends lost 4 bases and 2 bases, in that order; junction bases with no gene match: 6. The CDR3 sequence is 17 residues long. The CDR3 nucleotides read TGTGCCAGCAGCCGAGGACTAGCGGGAGGGGAACCCTACGAGCAGTACTTC. As protein: CASSRGLAGGEPYEQYF.

In its sample, this clonotype was seen a few times. This chain connects TRBV27 to TRBJ2-1; TRBD2 matches 14 bases. The CDR3 is 15 residues long. With V trimmed by 8 bases and J by 9 bases, 9 bases remained unmatched. Germline values: CDR1 MNHEY, CDR2 SMNVEV (reference sequence). The CDR3 DNA is TGTGCCAGCGCCGTCGGGACTAGCGGGGGCGTTGAGCAGTTCTTC. Its translation is CASAVGTSGGVEQFF.

This chain links TRBV5-1 with TRBJ1-4; 9 bases fit TRBD1. Germline CDR1 reads SGHRS; CDR2 reads YFSETQ. This CDR3 is 13 amino acids long. Germline trimming cut 3 bases from V and 12 bases from J; bases unmatched to any gene: 6. CDR3 DNA sequence: TGCGCCAGCAGCTGGGGACAGGGTGCAGAACTGTTTTTT. Translating gives CASSWGQGAELFF.

The V and J genes are TRBV27 and TRBJ2-7; 9 positions match TRBD1. The CDR3 length is 14 residues. Germline loops: CDR1 MNHEY, CDR2 SMNVEV (reference sequence). Trimming cost V 5 bases and J 2 bases; bases outside gene matches: 4. CDR3 nucleotides: TGTGCCAGCAGTGACGGGACAGGGCCCTACGAGCAGTACTTC. Its translation is CASSDGTGPYEQYF.

This rearrangement joins TRBV25-1 to TRBJ2-3; D ambiguous. Germline CDR1 reads MGHDK; CDR2 reads SYGVNS. The CDR3 covers 10 residues. Trimming removed 7 bases from V and 4 bases from J, with 3 bases in between. CDR3 residues: CASKADTQYF. The CDR3, as DNA: TGTGCCAGCAAGGCAGATACGCAGTATTTT.

As for this clonotype: A clone one base away is much larger, so this may be a read error. The V gene is TRBV28, the J gene TRBJ2-3; possibly TRBD1 for D (6 bases). The CDR3 totals 15 residues. The germline V gene encodes CDR1 MDHEN and CDR2 SYDVKM. In DNA form, the CDR3 reads TGTGCCAGCAGACCCCTAGGGACATTCACAGATACGCAGTTTTTT. Amino acids: CASRPLGTFTDTQFF.